These T cell receptor beta chains were read from a single sample in a study of blood T cell repertoires in COVID-19. Sequencing used immunoSEQ multiplex PCR; TCRdb keeps in-frame clones, though not all of them. The data hold 95,000 to 150,000 clones, with around 81% observed a single time. Input material: peripheral blood. Receptors were obtained from a woman aged 45-59 years with acute or convalescent COVID-19. Each CDR3 is given with its conserved first and last residue. The D gene is left open where the match is weak. Rows may omit the clone size; those that give it use once, few, many or a size class.

TGCGCCAGCAGTGACTTATCTGGAAACACCATATATTTT | CASSDLSGNTIYF | - | - | TRBJ1-3 | TRBV10-2
TGCGCCAGCAGTTCGACTAGCGGGGGGGAGGCCTCCTTGATAAATACGCAGTATTTT | CASSSTSGGEASLINTQYF | - | TRBD2 | TRBJ2-3 | TRBV10-1
TGTGCCAGCAGCGTGGGGACAGGAATTTCCTCTGGAAACACCATATATTTT | CASSVGTGISSGNTIYF | - | TRBD1 | TRBJ1-3 | TRBV9
TGTGCCAGCAGGAGGGACTCCGCAACCTACGAGCAGTACTTC | CASRRDSATYEQYF | - | - | TRBJ2-7 | TRBV6-5
TGTGCCAGTAGTAAGAGAACAGCTGGTACCCTGTATTTT | CASSKRTAGTLYF | - | - | TRBJ2-3 | TRBV19
TGTGCCAGCAGCAAACAGGCTTCGGATGAGCAGTTCTTC | CASSKQASDEQFF | - | - | TRBJ2-1 | TRBV7-9
TGCAGTGCGCAGCTAGGGGCTGAAGCTTTCTTT | CSAQLGAEAFF | - | - | TRBJ1-1 | TRBV20-1
TGTGCCAGCTCACCACCGACAGGGGGCAAGCCTGAAGCTTTCTTT | CASSPPTGGKPEAFF | - | TRBD1 | TRBJ1-1 | TRBV18
TGTGCCAGCAGTGAAACGGGGTCCCTCACTGAAGCTTTCTTT | CASSETGSLTEAFF | once | - | TRBJ1-1 | TRBV2
TGCAGCACCGAGACTGGATACAATGAGCAGTTCTTC | CSTETGYNEQFF | - | - | TRBJ2-1 | TRBV29-1
TGTGCCAGCAGTGGGGGAGGAAGTGCTGATGAAAAACTGTTTTTT | CASSGGGSADEKLFF | - | - | TRBJ1-4 | TRBV2
TGTGCCAGCAGCCAAGTAGCAGGACAGGGCTCTGGAAACACCATATATTTT | CASSQVAGQGSGNTIYF | - | TRBD1 | TRBJ1-3 | TRBV4-2
TGTGCCAGCTCACCATCGGCAGGGGATAACTATGGCTACACCTTC | CASSPSAGDNYGYTF | - | - | TRBJ1-2 | TRBV18
TGTGCCAGCAGCTTCGGGGATCTCGGGGAGCTGTTTTTT | CASSFGDLGELFF | few | - | TRBJ2-2 | TRBV5-4
TGTGCCAGCAGTGACAGGAGCGGAGGGGAGCTGTTTTTT | CASSDRSGGELFF | - | - | TRBJ2-2 | TRBV6-4
TGTGCCAGCAGCTTGGAGGGGGTTACCTACGAGCAGTACTTC | CASSLEGVTYEQYF | - | - | TRBJ2-7 | TRBV5-6
TGTGCCACCAGTGGCCTAACAGGTAACGATGAGCAGTTCTTC | CATSGLTGNDEQFF | - | - | TRBJ2-1 | TRBV24-1
TGTGCCAGCTCACCCCGGGACAGGTGGACTGAAGCTTTCTTT | CASSPRDRWTEAFF | - | TRBD1 | TRBJ1-1 | TRBV18
TGTGCCAGCAGCTCCCTTCTTCAAGTCGGAGAGACCCAGTACTTC | CASSSLLQVGETQYF | once | - | TRBJ2-5 | TRBV5-5
TGTGCCAGCAGCGGGGGACAATCCTATGGCTACACCTTC | CASSGGQSYGYTF | - | - | TRBJ1-2 | TRBV9
TGTGCCAGTAGAGAGGGCGGGAGAGGTTACAATGAGCAGTTCTTC | CASREGGRGYNEQFF | - | TRBD2 | TRBJ2-1 | TRBV19
TGTGCCTGGGGCAGGGCAGGTTCACCCCTCCACTTT | CAWGRAGSPLHF | - | - | TRBJ1-6 | TRBV21-1
TGCGCCAGCAGCCCCCCACGGAGTTCGGTTTACAATGAGCAGTTCTTC | CASSPPRSSVYNEQFF | - | - | TRBJ2-1 | TRBV4-1
TGTGCCAGCAGTTTCCTCAGGACAGGGATGCTCACTGAAGCTTTCTTT | CASSFLRTGMLTEAFF | - | TRBD1 | TRBJ1-1 | TRBV27
TGTGCCAGTAGTATAGATTGGAGCCGGGGTTCACCCCTCCACTTT | CASSIDWSRGSPLHF | - | - | TRBJ1-6 | TRBV19
TGTGCCAGCAGCCACAGTGTTCCAAATGGTGGGACTAATGAAAAACTGTTTTTT | CASSHSVPNGGTNEKLFF | - | - | TRBJ1-4 | TRBV7-9
TGTGCCAGCAGCGTAGGACTGATGGACTATGGCTACACCTTC | CASSVGLMDYGYTF | - | - | TRBJ1-2 | TRBV9
TGTGCCAGCCGACTAGCGGGGGGGGGTGAGACCCAGTACTTC | CASRLAGGGETQYF | - | TRBD2 | TRBJ2-5 | TRBV2
TGTGCCACCAGCACCACCCATGACAAACAAGAGACCCAGTACTTC | CATSTTHDKQETQYF | few | - | TRBJ2-5 | TRBV15
TGTGCCAGCAGCCTGCGGGGAGCCGGGGAGCTGTTTTTT | CASSLRGAGELFF | - | - | TRBJ2-2 | TRBV3-1/TRBV3-2
TGCAGCGTGGGCCGGGTACTAAACACTGAAGCTTTCTTT | CSVGRVLNTEAFF | - | - | TRBJ1-1 | TRBV29-1
TGCAGTGCTAGTAATTGGCATTCGGGCACTGAAGCTTTCTTT | CSASNWHSGTEAFF | - | - | TRBJ1-1 | TRBV20-1
TGTGCCAGTCGGGACAGGGGTCCTGAAAAACTGTTTTTT | CASRDRGPEKLFF | - | TRBD1 | TRBJ1-4 | TRBV2
TGTGCCACCAGCAGAGAAGGGGACAGGCAGCCCCAGCATTTT | CATSREGDRQPQHF | - | TRBD1 | TRBJ1-5 | TRBV15
TGTGCCAGTAGTATCACCCCCCTAGCGGGAGTCAACAATGAGCAGTTCTTC | CASSITPLAGVNNEQFF | - | TRBD2 | TRBJ2-1 | TRBV19
TGTGCCAGCATCCTCCAACAGGGACCCCGTGGCTACACCTTC | CASILQQGPRGYTF | - | - | TRBJ1-2 | TRBV6-5
TGTGCCATCAGTGAGTCAACGGGAGGGTACAATGAGCAGTTCTTC | CAISESTGGYNEQFF | - | TRBD2 | TRBJ2-1 | TRBV10-3
TGTGCCAGCAGCTTGAGAAACGTGAGCCCCTACGAGCAGTACTTC | CASSLRNVSPYEQYF | - | - | TRBJ2-7 | TRBV7-8
TGTGCCATCAGTGAAACAGGGGGCAATCAGCCCCAGCATTTT | CAISETGGNQPQHF | - | TRBD1 | TRBJ1-5 | TRBV10-3
TGCGCCAGCAGCTTAGACAGACCGAACACTGAAGCTTTCTTT | CASSLDRPNTEAFF | - | - | TRBJ1-1 | TRBV5-1
TGTGCCAGCAGCGTAGGCGGACAGGGGAACACTGAAGCTTTCTTT | CASSVGGQGNTEAFF | - | TRBD1 | TRBJ1-1 | TRBV9
TGCGCCAGCAGCCCCAGGGGCTACGAGCAGTACTTC | CASSPRGYEQYF | - | - | TRBJ2-7 | TRBV5-1
TGTGCCAGCAGCTCAACAGGGTCCTACGAGCAGTACTTC | CASSSTGSYEQYF | - | - | TRBJ2-7 | TRBV11-3
TGCGCCAGCAGCCAAGATAAGACTAGCGGGGCATACAATGAGCAGTTCTTC | CASSQDKTSGAYNEQFF | - | TRBD2 | TRBJ2-1 | TRBV4-1
TGTGCCAGCAGCCCCTATATGAACACTGAAGCTTTCTTT | CASSPYMNTEAFF | - | - | TRBJ1-1 | TRBV6-2/TRBV6-3
TGTGCCAGCAGCGGACAGGGAAATTCACCCCTCCACTTT | CASSGQGNSPLHF | - | TRBD1 | TRBJ1-6 | TRBV2
TGTGCCAGCAGCTTCACTAGCGGGGGCCAGTACAATGAGCAGTTCTTC | CASSFTSGGQYNEQFF | once | TRBD2 | TRBJ2-1 | TRBV7-9
TGTGCCAGCTCACCACCGGCCAGCGCTATACAGTTCTTC | CASSPPASAIQFF | - | - | TRBJ2-1 | TRBV18
TGTGCCAGCAGCGGCTCTTACAGAGACACTGAAGCTTTCTTT | CASSGSYRDTEAFF | - | - | TRBJ1-1 | TRBV28
TGTGCCAGCAGTTTACTATCGATGAACACTGAAGCTTTCTTT | CASSLLSMNTEAFF | - | - | TRBJ1-1 | TRBV27
TGTGCCAGCAGCTCCGGACCCGGGACAGGGAGAACTGAAGCTTTCTTT | CASSSGPGTGRTEAFF | - | TRBD1 | TRBJ1-1 | TRBV5-6
TGTGCCAGCAGCTTAACTGTTTCCGGGGGGAGCTCCTACAATGAGCAGTTCTTC | CASSLTVSGGSSYNEQFF | - | TRBD2 | TRBJ2-1 | TRBV7-6
TGTGCCAGCAGCCAAATTCCGGGTTCGCATGGCTACACCTTC | CASSQIPGSHGYTF | - | - | TRBJ1-2 | TRBV3-1/TRBV3-2
TGTGCCAGCAGTGATGCAACGGTTCAAGAGACCCAGTACTTC | CASSDATVQETQYF | - | - | TRBJ2-5 | TRBV25-1